The clone carrying this TCR beta chain was detected only once. Its antigen is not known. Produced via immunoSEQ multiplex PCR; TCRdb's table is partial and in-frame only. In the table there are approximately 260,000 clones, approximately 86% of which are singletons. The data stem from a study of cytomegalovirus exposure and HLA in healthy donors. Points from the study as a whole: In vitro experiments confirmed that a few CMV-associated chains were specific for CMV antigens. The study flagged fewer than 200 TCR beta chains as cytomegalovirus-associated.

The CDR3 has 15 amino acids. Germline CDR1 is MDHEN and CDR2 is SYDVKM. V was clipped by 6 bases and J by 0 bases, with 11 bases between them. The V call is TRBV28, the J call TRBJ2-2; D not certain. The origin of this receptor is a woman aged 25 to 45 in good health and CMV-seropositive. The sample was PBMCs. This CDR3 is CASRPTSANTGELFF. The CDR3 DNA is TGTGCCAGCAGACCGACCAGCGCGAACACCGGGGAGCTGTTTTTT.